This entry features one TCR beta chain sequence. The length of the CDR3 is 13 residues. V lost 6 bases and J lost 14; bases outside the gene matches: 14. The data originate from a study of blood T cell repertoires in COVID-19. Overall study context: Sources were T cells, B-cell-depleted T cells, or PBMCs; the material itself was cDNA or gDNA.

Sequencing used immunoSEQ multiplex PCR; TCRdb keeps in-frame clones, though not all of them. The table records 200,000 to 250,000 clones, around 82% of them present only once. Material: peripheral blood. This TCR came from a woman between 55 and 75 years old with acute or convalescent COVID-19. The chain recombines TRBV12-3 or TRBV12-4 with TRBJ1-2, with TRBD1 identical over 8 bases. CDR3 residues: CASSSPKTGAKTF. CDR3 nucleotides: TGTGCCAGCAGCTCACCTAAGACAGGGGCAAAGACCTTC.